Listed below are T cell receptor beta chains from one sample, sequenced in a study of cytomegalovirus exposure and HLA in healthy donors. The method was immunoSEQ multiplex PCR; TCRdb's version includes in-frame clones alone and lacks a portion of them. The sample shows some 150,000 clones, roughly four fifths of them seen only once. The sequenced sample was PBMCs. All receptors derive from a man younger than 30 in good health and CMV-seropositive. Both conserved end residues are part of each CDR3. D genes are given only for firm matches. The size field is filled for only some rows; it gives once, few, many or a size class.

TRBV18,-,TRBJ1-4,-,CASSPSPGSWEKLFF,TGTGCCAGCTCACCTTCCCCGGGGAGTTGGGAAAAACTGTTTTTT
TRBV19,once,TRBJ2-7,-,CASSMGRNSYEQYF,TGTGCCAGTAGTATGGGCAGGAACTCCTACGAGCAGTACTTC
TRBV7-9,-,TRBJ2-5,-,CASSLVQGSGETQYF,TGTGCCAGCAGCTTAGTTCAGGGGTCAGGGGAGACCCAGTACTTC
TRBV5-1,-,TRBJ1-2,TRBD1,CASSQETGGYGYTF,TGCGCCAGCAGCCAAGAGACAGGGGGATATGGCTACACCTTC
TRBV18,-,TRBJ2-1,-,CASSPRTGRNEQFF,TGTGCCAGCTCACCGCGGACTGGACGTAATGAGCAGTTCTTC
TRBV4-1,-,TRBJ2-2,-,CASSQGGASDGELFF,TGCGCCAGCAGCCAAGGCGGCGCGTCTGACGGGGAGCTGTTTTTT
TRBV18,once,TRBJ2-1,TRBD2,CASSFYKTSGRGEQFF,TGTGCCAGCTCATTCTACAAGACTAGCGGGAGAGGTGAGCAGTTCTTC
TRBV7-3,once,TRBJ2-1,TRBD2,CASSLAGGTYNEQFF,TGTGCCAGCAGCTTAGCGGGAGGAACCTACAATGAGCAGTTCTTC
TRBV20-1,-,TRBJ1-1,-,CSAPTPLF,TGCAGTGCTCCAACACCTTTATTT
TRBV6-6,once,TRBJ1-5,-,CASSAREAQPQHF,TGTGCCAGCAGTGCCAGGGAGGCTCAGCCCCAGCATTTT
TRBV6-1,-,TRBJ1-3,-,CASSFGGTGNTIYF,TGTGCCAGCAGTTTCGGGGGTACTGGAAACACCATATATTTT
TRBV6-5,-,TRBJ2-7,TRBD2,CASRYEGTMANEQYF,TGTGCCAGCAGGTACGAAGGGACTATGGCGAACGAGCAGTACTTC